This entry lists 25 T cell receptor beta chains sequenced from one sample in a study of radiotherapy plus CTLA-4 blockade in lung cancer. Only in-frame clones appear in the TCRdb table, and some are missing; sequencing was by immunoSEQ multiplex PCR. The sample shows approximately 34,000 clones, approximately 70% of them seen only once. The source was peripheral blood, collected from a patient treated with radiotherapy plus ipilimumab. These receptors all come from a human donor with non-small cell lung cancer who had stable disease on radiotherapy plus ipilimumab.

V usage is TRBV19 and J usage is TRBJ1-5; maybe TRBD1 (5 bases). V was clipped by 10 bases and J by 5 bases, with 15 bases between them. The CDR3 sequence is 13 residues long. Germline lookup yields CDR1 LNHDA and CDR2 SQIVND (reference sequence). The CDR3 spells CATQLGTYQPQHF. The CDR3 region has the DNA TGTGCCACCCAACTCGGGACTTATCAGCCCCAGCATTTT.

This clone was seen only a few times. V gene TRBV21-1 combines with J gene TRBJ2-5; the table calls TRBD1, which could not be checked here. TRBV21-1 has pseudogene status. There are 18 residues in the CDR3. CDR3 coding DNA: TGTGCCAGCAGCAAAGAAATTTGGGGACAGGGCCCCCAAGAGACCCAGTACTTC. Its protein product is CASSKEIWGQGPQETQYF.

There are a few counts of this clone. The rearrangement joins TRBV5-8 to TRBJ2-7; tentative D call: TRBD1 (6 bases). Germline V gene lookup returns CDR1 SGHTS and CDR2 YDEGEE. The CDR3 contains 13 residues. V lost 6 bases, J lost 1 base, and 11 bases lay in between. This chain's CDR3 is CASTKQGSYEQYF. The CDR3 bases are TGTGCCAGCACCAAACAGGGTTCCTACGAGCAGTACTTC.

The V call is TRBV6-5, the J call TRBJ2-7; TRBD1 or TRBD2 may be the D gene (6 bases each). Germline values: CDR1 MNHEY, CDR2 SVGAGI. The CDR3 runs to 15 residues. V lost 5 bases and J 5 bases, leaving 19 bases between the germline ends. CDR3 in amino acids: CASSRADQGRNEQYF. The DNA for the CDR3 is TGTGCCAGCAGTCGAGCGGACCAGGGGAGGAACGAGCAGTACTTC.

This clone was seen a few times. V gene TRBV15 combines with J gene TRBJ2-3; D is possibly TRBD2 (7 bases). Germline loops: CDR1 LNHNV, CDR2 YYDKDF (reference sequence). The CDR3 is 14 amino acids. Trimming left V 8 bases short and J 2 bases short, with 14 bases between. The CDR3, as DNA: TGTGCCACCCGAAAGGGGGGGAACACAGATACGCAGTATTTT. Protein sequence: CATRKGGNTDTQYF.

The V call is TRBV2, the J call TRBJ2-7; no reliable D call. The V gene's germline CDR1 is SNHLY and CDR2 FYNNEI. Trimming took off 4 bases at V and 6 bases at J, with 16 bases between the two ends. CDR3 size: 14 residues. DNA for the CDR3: TGTGCCAGCAGTGTCGAGGCAGCCGCAATCGAGCAGTACTTC. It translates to CASSVEAAAIEQYF.

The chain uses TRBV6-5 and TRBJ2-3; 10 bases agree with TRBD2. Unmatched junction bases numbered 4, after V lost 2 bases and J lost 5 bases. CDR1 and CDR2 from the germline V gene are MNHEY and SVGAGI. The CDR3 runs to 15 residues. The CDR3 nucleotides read TGTGCCAGCAGTTACCAATCTAGCGGGAGAGATACGCAGTATTTT. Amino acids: CASSYQSSGRDTQYF.

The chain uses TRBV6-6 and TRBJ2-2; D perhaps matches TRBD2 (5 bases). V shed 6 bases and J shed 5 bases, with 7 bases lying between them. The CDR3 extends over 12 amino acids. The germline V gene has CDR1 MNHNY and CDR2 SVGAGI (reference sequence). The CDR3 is CASRAETGELFF. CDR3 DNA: TGTGCCAGCAGAGCGGAAACCGGGGAGCTGTTTTTT.

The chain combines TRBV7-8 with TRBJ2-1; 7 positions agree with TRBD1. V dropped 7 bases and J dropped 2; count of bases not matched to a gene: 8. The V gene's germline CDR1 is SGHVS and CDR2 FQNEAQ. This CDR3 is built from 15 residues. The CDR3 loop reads CASNFRQGTYNEQFF. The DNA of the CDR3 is TGTGCCAGCAACTTCAGACAGGGTACCTACAATGAGCAGTTCTTC.

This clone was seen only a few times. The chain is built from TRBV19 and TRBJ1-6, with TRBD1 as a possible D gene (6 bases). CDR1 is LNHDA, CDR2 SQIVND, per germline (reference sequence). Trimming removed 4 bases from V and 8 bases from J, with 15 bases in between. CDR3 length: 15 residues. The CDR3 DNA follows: TGTGCCAGTAGTACTCTACAGGGAAGGCATTCACCCCTCCACTTT. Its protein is CASSTLQGRHSPLHF.

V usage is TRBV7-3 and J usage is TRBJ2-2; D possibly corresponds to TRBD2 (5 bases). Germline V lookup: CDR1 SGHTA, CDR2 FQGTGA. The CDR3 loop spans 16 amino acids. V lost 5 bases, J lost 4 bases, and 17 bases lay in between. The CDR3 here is CASSHNSAWGTGELFF. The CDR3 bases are TGTGCCAGCAGCCACAATAGCGCGTGGGGCACCGGGGAGCTGTTTTTT.

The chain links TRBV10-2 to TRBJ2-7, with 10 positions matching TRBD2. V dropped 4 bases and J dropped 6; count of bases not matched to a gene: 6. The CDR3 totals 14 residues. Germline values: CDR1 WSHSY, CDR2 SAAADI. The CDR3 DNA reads TGCGCCAGCAGTGCTAAGCGGGAGGGCCGCGAGCAGTACTTC. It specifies CASSAKREGREQYF.

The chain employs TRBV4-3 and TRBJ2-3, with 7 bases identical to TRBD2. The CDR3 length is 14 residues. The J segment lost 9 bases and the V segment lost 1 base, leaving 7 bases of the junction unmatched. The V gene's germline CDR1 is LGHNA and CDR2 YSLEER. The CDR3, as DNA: TGCGCCAGCAGCCAAGCGGGACTAAAGCAGACGCAGTATTTT. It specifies CASSQAGLKQTQYF.

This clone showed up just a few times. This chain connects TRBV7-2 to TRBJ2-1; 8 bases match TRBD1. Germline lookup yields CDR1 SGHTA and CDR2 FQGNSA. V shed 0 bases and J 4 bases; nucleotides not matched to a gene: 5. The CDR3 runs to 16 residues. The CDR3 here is CASSLAGTGTYNEQFF. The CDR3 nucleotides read TGTGCCAGCAGCTTAGCTGGGACAGGAACTTACAATGAGCAGTTCTTC.

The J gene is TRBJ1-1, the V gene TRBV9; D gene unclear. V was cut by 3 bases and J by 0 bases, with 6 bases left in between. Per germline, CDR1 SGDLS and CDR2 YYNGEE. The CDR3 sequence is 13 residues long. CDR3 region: CASSAGMNTEAFF. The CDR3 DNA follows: TGTGCCAGCAGCGCCGGAATGAACACTGAAGCTTTCTTT.

The CDR3 loop reads CASSLRRDVPNQFF. The CDR3 DNA follows: TGTGCCAGCAGCTTACGCCGGGATGTCCCCAATCAGTTCTTC. This chain connects TRBV7-2 to TRBJ2-1; D possibly corresponds to TRBD2 (5 bases). The CDR3 length is 14 residues. Germline V gene data show CDR1 as SGHTA and CDR2 as FQGNSA. V lost 2 bases and J 13 bases, leaving 18 bases between the germline ends.

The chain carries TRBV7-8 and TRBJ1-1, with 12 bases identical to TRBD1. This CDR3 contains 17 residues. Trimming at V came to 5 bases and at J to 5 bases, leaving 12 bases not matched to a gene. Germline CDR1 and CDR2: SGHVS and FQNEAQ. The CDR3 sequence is CASSPTRDRGRGTEAFF. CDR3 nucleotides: TGTGCCAGCAGCCCGACCCGGGACAGGGGGCGCGGGACTGAAGCTTTCTTT.

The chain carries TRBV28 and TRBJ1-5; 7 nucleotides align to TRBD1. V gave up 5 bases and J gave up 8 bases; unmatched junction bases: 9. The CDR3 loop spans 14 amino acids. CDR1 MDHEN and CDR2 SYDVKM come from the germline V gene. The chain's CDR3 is CASSPTGSGEPQHF. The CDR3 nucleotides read TGTGCCAGCAGTCCGACAGGGTCGGGGGAGCCCCAGCATTTT.

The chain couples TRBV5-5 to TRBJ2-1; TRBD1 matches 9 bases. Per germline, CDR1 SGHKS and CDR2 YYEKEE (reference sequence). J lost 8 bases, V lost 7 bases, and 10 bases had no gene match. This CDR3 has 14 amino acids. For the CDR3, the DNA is TGTGCCAGCGGATCCCCGGACAGGGGTTATGAGCAGTTCTTC. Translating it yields CASGSPDRGYEQFF.

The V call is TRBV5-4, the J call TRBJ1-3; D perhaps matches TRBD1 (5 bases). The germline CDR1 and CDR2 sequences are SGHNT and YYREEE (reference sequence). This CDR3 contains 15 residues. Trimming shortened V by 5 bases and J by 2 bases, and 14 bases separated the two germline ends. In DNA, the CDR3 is TGTGCCAGCAGTTCCGGGACCGCACCTGGAAACACCATATATTTT. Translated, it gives CASSSGTAPGNTIYF.

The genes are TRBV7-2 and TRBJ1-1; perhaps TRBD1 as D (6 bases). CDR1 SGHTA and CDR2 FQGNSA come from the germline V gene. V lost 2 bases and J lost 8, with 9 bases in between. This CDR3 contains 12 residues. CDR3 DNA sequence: TGTGCCAGCAGCTTAACAGGGCAGGAAGCTTTCTTT. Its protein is CASSLTGQEAFF.

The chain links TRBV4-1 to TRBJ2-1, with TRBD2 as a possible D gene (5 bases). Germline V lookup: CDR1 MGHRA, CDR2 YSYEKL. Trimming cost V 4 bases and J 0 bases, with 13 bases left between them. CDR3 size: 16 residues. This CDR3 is CASSPQGLSSYNEQFF. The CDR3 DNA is TGCGCCAGCAGCCCCCAAGGACTCTCCTCCTACAATGAGCAGTTCTTC.

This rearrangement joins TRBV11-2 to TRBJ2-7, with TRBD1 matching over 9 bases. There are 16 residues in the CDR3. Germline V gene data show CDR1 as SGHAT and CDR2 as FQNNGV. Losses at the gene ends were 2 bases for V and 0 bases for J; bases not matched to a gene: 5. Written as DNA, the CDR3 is TGTGCCAGCAGCTTACCCGAACAGGGGGCCTCCTACGAGCAGTACTTC. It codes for CASSLPEQGASYEQYF.

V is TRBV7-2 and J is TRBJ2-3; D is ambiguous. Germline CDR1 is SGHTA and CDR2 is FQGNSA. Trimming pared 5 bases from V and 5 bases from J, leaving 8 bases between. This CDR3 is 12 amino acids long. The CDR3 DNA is TGTGCCAGCAGCATGACCGGAGATACGCAGTATTTT. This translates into CASSMTGDTQYF.

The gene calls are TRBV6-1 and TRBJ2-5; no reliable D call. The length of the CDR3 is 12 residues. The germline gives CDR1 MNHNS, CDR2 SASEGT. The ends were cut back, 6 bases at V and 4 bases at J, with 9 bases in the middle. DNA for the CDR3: TGTGCCAGCAGCTCCAACTCAGAGACCCAGTACTTC. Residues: CASSSNSETQYF.